One and the same sample provided the 10 T cell receptor beta chains below, sequenced in a study of tumor T cells in aggressive B-cell lymphoma (dated by TCRdb to the late 2010s). The method behind the library was the immunoSEQ multiplex PCR assay. The clones in this table, taken by TCRdb from immuneACCESS, are in-frame only. Not every clone is retained; where verified, under half of the shortfall comes from an unresolved V gene, and the cause of the rest is unknown. Present in this sample are approximately 2,200 clones, roughly 87% of which were seen just once. 8.5% to 10% of the sample is in the top ten clones. Sequenced material: tumor tissue. The receptors here all came from an adult with diffuse large B cell lymphoma.

CDR3 sequence (DNA): TGTGCCAGCAGTCCCCAGGGTGGGGAGCCCCAGCATTTT. Translating gives CASSPQGGEPQHF. The V call is TRBV6-4, the J call TRBJ1-5; tentative D call: TRBD1 (5 bases). Trimming left V 5 bases short and J 8 bases short, with 13 bases between. From germline, CDR1 is MRHNA and CDR2 SNTAGT. This CDR3 comprises 13 residues.

The chain couples TRBV2 to TRBJ1-3; no firm D call. CDR3 length equals 16 residues. Germline V gives CDR1 SNHLY, CDR2 FYNNEI. V gave up 2 bases and J gave up 0 bases, with 11 bases separating them. CDR3 in DNA: TGTGCCAGCAGTGAACCTCCTCCGTACTCTGGAAACACCATATATTTT. It yields the protein CASSEPPPYSGNTIYF.

CDR3 region: CASSLLRPGTGFPQHF. The CDR3 nucleotides read TGTGCCAGCAGTCTACTGCGTCCCGGGACAGGGTTTCCCCAGCATTTT. V usage is TRBV27 and J usage is TRBJ1-5, with 9 bases matching TRBD1. This CDR3 comprises 16 residues. From germline, CDR1 is MNHEY and CDR2 SMNVEV (reference sequence). Unmatched junction bases numbered 15, after V lost 5 bases and J lost 10 bases.

The V gene is TRBV10-2, the J gene TRBJ2-3; 8 bases are a match to TRBD2. Germline V CDR1 and CDR2: WSHSY, SAAADI. The length of the CDR3 is 16 residues. The trim removed 6 bases at V and 3 bases at J, leaving 11 bases unmatched. CDR3 nucleotide sequence: TGCGCCAGCAGATACCTCACTAGCGGAAGTACAGATACGCAGTATTTT. Its protein product is CASRYLTSGSTDTQYF.

The chain uses TRBV7-8 and TRBJ1-1; 7 bases match TRBD1. Germline trimming cut 5 bases from V and 0 bases from J; bases unmatched to any gene: 9. CDR1 and CDR2 from the germline V gene are SGHVS and FQNEAQ. The length of the CDR3 is 16 residues. In DNA form, the CDR3 reads TGTGCCAGCAGCCCGGAGACAGGGCGCTTGAACACTGAAGCTTTCTTT. Translating gives CASSPETGRLNTEAFF.

The rearrangement links TRBV23-1 to TRBJ1-3; the match to TRBD1 covers 9 bases. TRBV23-1 is an ORF for which the function is uncertain. The CDR3 is 15 amino acids. Losses at the gene ends were 4 bases for V and 7 bases for J; bases not matched to a gene: 8. The CDR3 loop reads CASSRNRDRANTIYF. DNA for the CDR3: TGCGCCAGCAGTCGGAACCGGGACAGGGCGAACACCATATATTTT.

J is TRBJ2-5 and V is TRBV6-5, with D possibly being TRBD1 (6 bases). V gave up 0 bases and J gave up 5 bases, with 13 bases separating them. Germline V gives CDR1 MNHEY, CDR2 SVGAGI. The CDR3 runs to 15 residues. CDR3 in DNA: TGTGCCAGCAGTTACTCGACAGGTCTTGCGGAGACCCAGTACTTC. Translation gives CASSYSTGLAETQYF.

This CDR3 reads CASSFGAGGYEQYF. The CDR3, as DNA: TGTGCCAGCAGTTTTGGGGCAGGGGGCTACGAGCAGTACTTC. The genes are TRBV27 and TRBJ2-7; 7 bases are shared with TRBD1. Germline CDR1 MNHEY, CDR2 SMNVEV (reference sequence). The CDR3 length is 14 residues. J lost 3 bases, V lost 3 bases, and 5 bases had no gene match.

This chain uses TRBV7-9 with TRBJ1-5; tentatively, D is TRBD1 (6 bases). Germline V gene sequence: CDR1 SEHNR, CDR2 FQNEAQ (reference sequence). V was shortened by 7 bases and J by 4 bases, with 14 bases between the two germline ends. The length of the CDR3 is 14 residues. CDR3 nucleotides: TGTGCCAGCAACCTCCACAGGGCTAATCAGCCCCAGCATTTT. It is translated as CASNLHRANQPQHF.

The V and J genes are TRBV5-4 and TRBJ2-1, with a tentative D call TRBD2 (6 bases). This CDR3 spans 15 amino acids. Germline loops: CDR1 SGHNT, CDR2 YYREEE (reference sequence). V lost 4 bases and J lost 0, with 11 bases in between. The CDR3 sequence is CASSHQRASYNEQFF. The CDR3 bases are TGTGCCAGCAGCCACCAGCGGGCCTCCTACAATGAGCAGTTCTTC.